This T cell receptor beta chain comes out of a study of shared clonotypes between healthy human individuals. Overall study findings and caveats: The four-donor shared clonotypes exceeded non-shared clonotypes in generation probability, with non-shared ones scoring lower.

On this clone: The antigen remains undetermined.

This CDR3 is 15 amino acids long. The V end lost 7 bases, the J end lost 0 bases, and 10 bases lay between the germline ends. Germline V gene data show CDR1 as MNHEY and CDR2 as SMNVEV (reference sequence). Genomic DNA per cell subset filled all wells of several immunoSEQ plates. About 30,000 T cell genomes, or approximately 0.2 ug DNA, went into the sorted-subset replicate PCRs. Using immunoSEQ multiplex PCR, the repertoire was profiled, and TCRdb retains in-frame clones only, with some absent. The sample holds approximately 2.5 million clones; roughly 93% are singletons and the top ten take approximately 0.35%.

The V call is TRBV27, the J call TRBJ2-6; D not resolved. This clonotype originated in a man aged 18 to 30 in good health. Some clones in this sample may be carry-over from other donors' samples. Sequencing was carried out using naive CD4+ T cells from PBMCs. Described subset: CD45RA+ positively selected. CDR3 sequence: CASTTRPSGANVLTF. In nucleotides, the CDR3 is TGTGCCAGCACCACCCGCCCCTCTGGGGCCAACGTCCTGACTTTC.